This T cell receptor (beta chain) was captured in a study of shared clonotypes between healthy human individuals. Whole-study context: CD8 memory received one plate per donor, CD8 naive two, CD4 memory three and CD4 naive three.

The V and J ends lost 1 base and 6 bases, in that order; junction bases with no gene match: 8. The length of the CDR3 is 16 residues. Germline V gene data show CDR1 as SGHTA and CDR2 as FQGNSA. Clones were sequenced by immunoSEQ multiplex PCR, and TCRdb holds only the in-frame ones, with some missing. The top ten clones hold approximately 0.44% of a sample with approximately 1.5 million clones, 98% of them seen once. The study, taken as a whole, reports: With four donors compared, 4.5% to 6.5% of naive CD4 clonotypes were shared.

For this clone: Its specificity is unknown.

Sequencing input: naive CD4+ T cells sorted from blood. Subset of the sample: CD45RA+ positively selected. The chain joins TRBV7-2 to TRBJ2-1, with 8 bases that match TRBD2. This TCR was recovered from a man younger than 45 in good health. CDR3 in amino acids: CASSLVGAAGGNEQFF. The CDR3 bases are TGTGCCAGCAGCTTAGTTGGGGCGGCGGGGGGCAATGAGCAGTTCTTC.